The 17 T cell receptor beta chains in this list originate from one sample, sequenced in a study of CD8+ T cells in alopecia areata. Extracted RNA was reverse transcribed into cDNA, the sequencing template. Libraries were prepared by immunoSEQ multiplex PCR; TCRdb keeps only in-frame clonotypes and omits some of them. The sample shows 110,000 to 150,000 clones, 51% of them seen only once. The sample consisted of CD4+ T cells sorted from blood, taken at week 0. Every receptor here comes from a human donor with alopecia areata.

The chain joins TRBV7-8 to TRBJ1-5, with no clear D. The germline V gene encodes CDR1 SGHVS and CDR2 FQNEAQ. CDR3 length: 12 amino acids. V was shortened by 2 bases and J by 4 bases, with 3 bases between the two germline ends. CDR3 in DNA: TGTGCCAGCAGCTTACAAAATCAGCCCCAGCATTTT. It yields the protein CASSLQNQPQHF.

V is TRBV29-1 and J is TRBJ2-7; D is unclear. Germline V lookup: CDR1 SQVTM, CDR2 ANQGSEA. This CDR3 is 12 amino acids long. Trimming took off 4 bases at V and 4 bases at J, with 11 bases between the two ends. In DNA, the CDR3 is TGCAGCGTTGTCGGCTCGATATACGAGCAGTACTTC. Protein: CSVVGSIYEQYF.

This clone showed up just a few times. The CDR3 here is CSALANYGYTF. CDR3 DNA sequence: TGCAGTGCCTTAGCTAACTATGGCTACACCTTC. This chain joins TRBV20-1 and TRBJ1-2; D gene uncertain. Trimming stripped 6 bases from V and 0 bases from J, with 5 bases between. CDR1 and CDR2 (germline): DFQATT, SNEGSKA (reference sequence). This CDR3 spans 11 amino acids.

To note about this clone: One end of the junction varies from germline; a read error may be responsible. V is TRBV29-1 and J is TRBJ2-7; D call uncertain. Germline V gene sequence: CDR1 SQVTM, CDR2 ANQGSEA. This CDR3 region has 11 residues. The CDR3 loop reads CSVLTSNEQYF. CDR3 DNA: TGCAGCGTTTTAACCTCCAACGAGCAGTACTTC.

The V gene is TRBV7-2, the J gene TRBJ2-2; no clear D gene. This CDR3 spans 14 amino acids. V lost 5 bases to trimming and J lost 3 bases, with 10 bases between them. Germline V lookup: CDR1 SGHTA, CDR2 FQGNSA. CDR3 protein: CASSHLSHTGELFF. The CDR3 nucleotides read TGTGCCAGCAGCCATCTTTCTCACACCGGGGAGCTGTTTTTT.

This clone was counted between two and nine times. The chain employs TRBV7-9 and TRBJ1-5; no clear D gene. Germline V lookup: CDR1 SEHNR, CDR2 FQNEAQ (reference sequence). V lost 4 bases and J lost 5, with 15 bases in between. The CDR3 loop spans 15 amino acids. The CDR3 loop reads CASSSGAALDQPQHF. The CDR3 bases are TGTGCCAGCAGCTCAGGAGCCGCCCTCGATCAGCCCCAGCATTTT. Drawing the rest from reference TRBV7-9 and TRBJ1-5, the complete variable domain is DTGVSQNPRHKITKRGQNVTFRCDPISEHNRLYWYRQTLGQGPEFLTYFQNEAQLEKSRLLSDRFSAERPKGSFSTLEIQRTEQGDSAMYLCASSSGAALDQPQHFGDGTRLSIL.

The CDR3 loop is CASSLFRGGGYGYTF. CDR3 nucleotide sequence: TGTGCCAGCAGCTTATTCAGGGGCGGGGGCTATGGCTACACCTTC. The rearrangement uses TRBV7-2 and TRBJ1-2; TRBD1 might be the D (6 bases). Germline lookup yields CDR1 SGHTA and CDR2 FQGNSA. Trimming removed 2 bases from V and 4 bases from J, with 14 bases in between. The CDR3 contains 15 residues.

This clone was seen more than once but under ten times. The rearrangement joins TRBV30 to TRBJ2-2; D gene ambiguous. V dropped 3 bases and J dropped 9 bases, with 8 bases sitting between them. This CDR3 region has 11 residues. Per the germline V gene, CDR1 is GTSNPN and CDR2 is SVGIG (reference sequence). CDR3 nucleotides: TGTGCCTGGAGAGAAGAATGGGAGCTGTTTTTT. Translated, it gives CAWREEWELFF.

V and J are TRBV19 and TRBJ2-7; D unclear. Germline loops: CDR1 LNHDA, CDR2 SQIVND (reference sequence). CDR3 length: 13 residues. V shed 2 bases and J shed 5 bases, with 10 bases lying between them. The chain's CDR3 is CASSIRTRHEQYF. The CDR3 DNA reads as TGTGCCAGTAGTATAAGGACCCGGCACGAGCAGTACTTC.

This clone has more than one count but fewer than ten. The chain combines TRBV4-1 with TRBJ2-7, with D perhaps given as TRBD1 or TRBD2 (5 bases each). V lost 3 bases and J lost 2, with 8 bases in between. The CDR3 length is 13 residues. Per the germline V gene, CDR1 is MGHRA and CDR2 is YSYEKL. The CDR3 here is CASSHLGAYEQYF. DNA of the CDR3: TGCGCCAGCAGCCATTTGGGGGCCTACGAGCAGTACTTC.

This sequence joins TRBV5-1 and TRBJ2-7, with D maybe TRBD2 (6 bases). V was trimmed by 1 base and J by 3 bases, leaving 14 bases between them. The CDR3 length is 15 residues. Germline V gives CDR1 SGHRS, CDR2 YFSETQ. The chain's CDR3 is CASSLNSGTLYEQYF. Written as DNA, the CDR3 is TGCGCCAGCAGCTTGAATAGCGGTACCCTCTACGAGCAGTACTTC.

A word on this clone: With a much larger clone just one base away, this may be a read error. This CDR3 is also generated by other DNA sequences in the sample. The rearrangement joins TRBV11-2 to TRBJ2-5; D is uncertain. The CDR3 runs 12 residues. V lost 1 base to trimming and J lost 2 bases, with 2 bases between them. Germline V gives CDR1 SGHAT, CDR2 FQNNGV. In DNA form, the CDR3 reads TGTGCCAGCAGCTTAGGGCAAGAGACCCAGTACTTC. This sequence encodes CASSLGQETQYF.

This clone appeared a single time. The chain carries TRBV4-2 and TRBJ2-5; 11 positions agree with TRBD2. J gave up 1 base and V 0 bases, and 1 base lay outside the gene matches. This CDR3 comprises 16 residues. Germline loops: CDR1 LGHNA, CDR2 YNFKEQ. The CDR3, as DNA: TGTGCCAGCAGCCAAGAGACTAGCGGGACCCAAGAGACCCAGTACTTC. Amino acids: CASSQETSGTQETQYF.

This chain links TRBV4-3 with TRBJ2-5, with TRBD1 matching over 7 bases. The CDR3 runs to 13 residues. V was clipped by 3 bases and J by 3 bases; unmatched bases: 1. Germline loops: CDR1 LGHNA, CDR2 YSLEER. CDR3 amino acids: CASSQDRKETQYF. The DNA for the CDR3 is TGCGCCAGCAGCCAGGACAGGAAAGAGACCCAGTACTTC.

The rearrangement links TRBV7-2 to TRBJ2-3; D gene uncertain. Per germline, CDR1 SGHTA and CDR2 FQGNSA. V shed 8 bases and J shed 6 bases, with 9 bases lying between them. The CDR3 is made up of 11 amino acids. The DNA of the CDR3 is TGTGCCAGCGCGTTAAGCGATACGCAGTATTTT. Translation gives CASALSDTQYF.

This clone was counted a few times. The CDR3 spells CASTGGAGANVLTF. The CDR3, as DNA: TGTGCCAGCACCGGCGGCGCTGGGGCCAACGTCCTGACTTTC. J is TRBJ2-6 and V is TRBV27; D is undetermined. V lost 7 bases and J lost 2, with 9 bases in between. Germline values: CDR1 MNHEY, CDR2 SMNVEV (reference sequence). CDR3 size: 14 residues. Combining the CDR3 with reference TRBV27 and TRBJ2-6 gives the whole variable domain EAQVTQNPRYLITVTGKKLTVTCSQNMNHEYMSWYRQDPGLGLRQIYYSMNVEVTDKGDVPEGYKVSRKEKRNFPLILESPSPNQTSLYFCASTGGAGANVLTFGAGSRLTVL.

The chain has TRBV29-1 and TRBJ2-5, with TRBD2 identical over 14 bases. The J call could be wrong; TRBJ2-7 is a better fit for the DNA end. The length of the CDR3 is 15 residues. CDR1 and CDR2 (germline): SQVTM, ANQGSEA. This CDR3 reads CSVSGTSGGSYEQYF. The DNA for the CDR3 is TGCAGCGTTTCAGGGACTAGCGGGGGTAGCTACGAGCAGTACTTC.